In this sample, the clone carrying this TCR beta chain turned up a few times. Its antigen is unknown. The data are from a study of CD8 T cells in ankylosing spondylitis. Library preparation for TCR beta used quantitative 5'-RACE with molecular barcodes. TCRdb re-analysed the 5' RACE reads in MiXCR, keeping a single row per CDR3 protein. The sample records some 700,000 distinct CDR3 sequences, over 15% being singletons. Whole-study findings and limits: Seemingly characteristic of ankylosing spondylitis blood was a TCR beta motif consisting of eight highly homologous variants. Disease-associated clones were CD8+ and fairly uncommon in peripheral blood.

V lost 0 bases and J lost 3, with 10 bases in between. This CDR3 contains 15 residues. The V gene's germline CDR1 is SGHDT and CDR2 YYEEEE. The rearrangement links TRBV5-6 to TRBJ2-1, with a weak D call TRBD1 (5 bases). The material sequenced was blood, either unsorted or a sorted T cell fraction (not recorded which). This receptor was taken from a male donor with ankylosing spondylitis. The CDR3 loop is CASSLAQDNYNEQFF. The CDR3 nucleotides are TGTGCCAGCAGCTTGGCCCAGGACAACTACAATGAGCAGTTCTTC.